These 8 T cell receptor beta chains were all obtained from the same sample, sequenced in a study of post-analysis software for immune sequencing data. cDNA libraries for TCR beta contained unique molecular identifiers. In TCRdb, the PCR reads were re-called with MiXCR into one record per CDR3 protein. The repertoire includes fewer than 550,000 distinct CDR3 sequences, around 31% of them detected once, and about 6% sits in the top ten. These TCRs are of unknown antigen specificity. Study findings and constraints: Compared with controls, patients had more of roughly 5 TRBV segments, including TRBV5-6, TRBV5-1 and TRBV20-1.

The sample taken for sequencing was blood. These receptors were collected from a girl under 18 with multiple sclerosis.

This clonotype was seen repeatedly, ten times or more. This chain connects TRBV5-1 to TRBJ1-2, with TRBD1 matching 11 bases. The CDR3 consists of 14 residues. Germline V gene sequence: CDR1 SGHRS, CDR2 YFSETQ. V shed 4 bases and J 4 bases; nucleotides not matched to a gene: 3. CDR3 sequence (DNA): TGCGCCAGCAGCCTAGGACAGGGGGCCTATGGCTACACCTTC. Amino acids: CASSLGQGAYGYTF.

In this sample, this clonotype turned up a few times. The CDR3 loop reads CASSSYTLQETQYF. The CDR3 bases are TGCGCCAGCAGCTCTTACACCCTCCAAGAGACCCAGTACTTC. This rearrangement joins TRBV5-1 to TRBJ2-5, with D hard to call. V lost 3 bases and J lost 1, with 10 bases in between. The CDR3 is made up of 14 amino acids. Germline V lookup: CDR1 SGHRS, CDR2 YFSETQ. The variable domain in full, with the rest retrieved from reference TRBV5-1 and TRBJ2-5, is KAGVTQTPRYLIKTRGQQVTLSCSPISGHRSVSWYQQTPGQGLQFLFEYFSETQRNKGNFPGRFSGRQFSNSRSEMNVSTLELGDSALYLCASSSYTLQETQYFGPGTRLLVL.

As to this clonotype: Its ends do not fully match the called genes, so a read error is possible. The V gene is TRBV7-6, the J gene TRBJ1-1; 9 positions match TRBD1. The CDR3 extends over 15 amino acids. Looked up from germline, CDR1 is SGHVS and CDR2 is FNYEAQ. DNA of the CDR3: TGTACCAGCAGCCCGGACAGGGGTTTGAGGACTGAAGCTTTCTTT. Its protein is CTSSPDRGLRTEAFF. The entire variable domain, with the rest obtained from reference TRBV7-6 and TRBJ1-1, is as follows: GAGVSQSPRYKVTKRGQDVALRCDPISGHVSLYWYRQALGQGPEFLTYFNYEAQQDKSGLPNDRFSAERPEGSISTLTIQRTEQRDSAMYRCTSSPDRGLRTEAFFGQGTRLTVV.

There are a few counts of this clonotype. The rearrangement joins TRBV7-3 to TRBJ2-1; TRBD1 agrees at 8 bases. Germline V gives CDR1 SGHTA, CDR2 FQGTGA. Germline trimming cut 6 bases from V and 5 bases from J; bases unmatched to any gene: 6. The CDR3 consists of 14 residues. DNA of the CDR3: TGTGCCAGCAGTGTAGGGACAGGAGACAATGAGCAGTTCTTC. This codes for CASSVGTGDNEQFF.

This chain uses TRBV4-1 with TRBJ2-7, with unresolved D. The CDR3 length is 13 residues. The V and J ends lost 0 bases and 4 bases respectively, with 7 bases between them. Germline loops: CDR1 MGHRA, CDR2 YSYEKL. This CDR3 reads CASSQEEEYEQYF. The CDR3 DNA is TGCGCCAGCAGCCAAGAGGAAGAGTACGAGCAGTACTTC.

This clonotype was detected ten times or more. The chain carries TRBV4-2 and TRBJ2-5, with 7 bases that match TRBD2. The CDR3 is 13 amino acids. CDR1 is LGHNA and CDR2 is YNFKEQ in the germline V gene. V lost 1 base to trimming and J lost 4 bases; unmatched junction nucleotides: 0. In DNA form, the CDR3 reads TGTGCCAGCAGCCAAGGGGAGGGAGAGACCCAGTACTTC. It specifies CASSQGEGETQYF.

In nucleotides, the CDR3 is TGTGCCAGCAGCCGAATCCGGTCCTACAATGAGCAGTTCTTC. It encodes CASSRIRSYNEQFF. The chain recombines TRBV6-6 with TRBJ2-1; unclear D gene. CDR3 length: 14 amino acids. The V and J ends lost 6 bases and 1 base respectively, with 10 bases between them. Germline CDR1 MNHNY, CDR2 SVGAGI (reference sequence).

A few counts support this clonotype. The rearrangement uses TRBV27 and TRBJ1-5; D remains unclear. V lost 5 bases to trimming and J lost 1 base, with 9 bases between them. The CDR3 has 14 residues. The germline V gene encodes CDR1 MNHEY and CDR2 SMNVEV (reference sequence). The CDR3 sequence: CASSPDGSNQPQHF. The CDR3 DNA sequence: TGTGCCAGCAGTCCAGACGGAAGCAATCAGCCCCAGCATTTT.